This T cell receptor beta chain appears in the sequencing data of a study of T cell responses to AZD1222 COVID-19 vaccine (dated by TCRdb to the early 2020s). Some background on the complete study: AZD1222 recipients with second doses at about 4 weeks or about 12 weeks were pooled, because spike-specific TCR depth and breadth did not differ between schedules. TCR sequencing was performed for about 240 trial participants, of whom some 200 were given two doses of AZD1222 and some 25 were given two doses of MenACWY control vaccine. Trial participants were enrolled into age subgroups of 18-55, 56-69 and 70-plus years, which contained about 150, 27 and 61 TCR-sequenced participants, respectively.

The research as a whole found: Epitopes outside the regions mutated in the B.1.351 and B.1.1.7 variants were reportedly recognized by nearly half of the unique spike-specific TCRs. The 56-69-year group was small, and its depth increase did not reach significance, likely because of low power. The vaccine-associated CD4 TCRs covered the entire spike protein, and the dominant responses fell in regions 160-218 and 743-854. Participants were mostly white British and included more females than males, and it was suggested by the authors that clonal diversity may have been underestimated. Conclusions about previously exposed vaccinees are limited because only five to seven AZD1222 recipients were SARS-CoV-2 seropositive at baseline. Because no day 14 peak-response samples were available, repertoires were characterized only after the peak T cell response. After two AZD1222 doses, both the breadth and the depth of spike-specific TCRs were significantly higher than at day 0 and than in MenACWY recipients.

A note on this clone: There is no known antigen for this receptor. Within one base of it there is no much larger clone, and no base qualities were kept.

Explained via the paper, the time point label denotes: baseline before first vaccination. Vaccinee samples came from UK trials COV001 and COV002, including a single-blind randomized controlled phase 2/3 trial of AZD1222 (ChAdOx1 nCoV-19) in healthy adults. For TCRbeta chain sequencing, PBMC samples were collected from trial participants at day 0 and at day 28 after the second dose. A distance of 8 bases separates the germline ends of V and J, which lose 5 bases and 1 base respectively. The CDR3 numbers 13 residues from cysteine through phenylalanine. The CDR3 DNA has 39 bases and is translated from base 1. The CDR1 and CDR2 encoded by the germline V gene are MRHNA and SNTAGT. The CDR3 regions of human TCRbeta chains were subjected to immunosequencing. As for the authors' bioinformatics: TCRs in the repertoires were compared against a reference library of SARS-CoV-2-specific TCRs that had been generated with the MIRA antigen-specificity platform. Breadth meant the fraction of unique TCRs that were SARS-CoV-2-associated, whereas depth meant the fraction of total T cells that were SARS-CoV-2-associated. Using the MIRA data, each spike-specific TCR was assigned both to the spike region to which the TCR was reactive and to a CD4 or CD8 class. Log10-transformed breadth and depth values were compared by one-way ANOVA with Sidak's multiple comparisons tests. This is the immuneACCESS table as TCRdb keeps it, with only in-frame sequences that have V and J called. A part of the clones is gone; compared with another copy, unresolved V genes explain less than half, and the rest is unexplained. The V and J calls and clone size come from that table; D and trimming were worked out from the DNA. Present in this sample are roughly 150,000 clones, around 89% of which were seen just once. The top ten clonotypes cover 4.7% of the sample.

The sample in question was peripheral blood, obtained on day 0 of AZD1222 vaccination. The source of this sequence is an adult in good health. The chain employs TRBV6-4 and TRBJ1-1; the D gene remains uncertain. The CDR3 protein sequence reads: CASSHGENTEAFF. The DNA sequence is TGTGCCAGCAGTCACGGCGAGAACACTGAAGCTTTCTTT.